This T cell receptor (beta chain) derives from a study of blood T cell repertoires in COVID-19. Study overall: Samples representing acute and convalescent COVID-19 were sourced from the United States, Italy and Spain.

In the original workflow: Reference gene primer amplification gave estimated nucleated cell counts. Using immunoSEQ multiplex PCR, the repertoire was profiled, and TCRdb retains in-frame clones only, with some absent. V and J calls and clone size are as listed in that table; D and trimming were resolved from the DNA. The sample records about 240,000 clones, approximately 83% being singletons. This CDR3 is 13 amino acids long. Germline CDR1 and CDR2: SEHNR and FQNEAQ (reference sequence). Trimming removed 1 base at V and 5 bases at J, with 5 bases between. The rearrangement joins TRBV7-9 to TRBJ1-4; D uncertain. Sequencing was performed on peripheral blood. This TCR came from a woman older than 75 with acute or convalescent COVID-19. The CDR3 loop is CASSLVQNEKLFF. The CDR3 DNA follows: TGTGCCAGCAGCTTAGTGCAGAATGAAAAACTGTTTTTT.